This TCR beta chain was sequenced in a study of beta chain features in type 1 diabetes (dated by TCRdb to the late 2010s). About the full investigation: Mean age, gender distribution, total cell number and subset yield did not differ between patients and healthy donors. Whereas all 30 or so donors provided naive and central memory subsets, regulatory and stem cell-like memory subsets were isolated from just 8 patients and roughly eight healthy donors. Across all samples, some 99 million sorted cells were examined, and cell number per subset correlated strongly with RNA yield. In the study, TCRB repertoires of sorted circulating CD4+ T cell subsets from recently diagnosed type 1 diabetes patients were compared with those of matched healthy donors.

What the authors observed across the whole study: Because small numbers of individuals were included in the HLA sub-analyses, any influence of HLA type on TCRB rearrangement was left unresolved. Patients with type 1 diabetes made fewer insertions and deleted more nucleotides at VDJ recombination sites, implying thymic rearrangement abnormalities. Type 1 diabetes patients showed a moderate but significant shortening of TCRB CDR3 length in all four CD4+ subsets. PCR may preferentially amplify shorter templates, but because patient and control samples were amplified and corrected together, any resulting skew would affect both groups equally. Naive, central memory and regulatory TCRB repertoires appeared to be more alike among patients than among healthy donors. Because cDNA was sequenced instead of genomic DNA, activated cells with high expression could be over-represented, although the groups did not differ in activation or CD3 levels.

The entire amount of isolated RNA was reverse transcribed using the High Capacity cDNA Reverse Transcription Kit, so the sequenced TCRB transcripts were expressed ones. Deep immunoSEQ sequencing was performed on naive, central memory and regulatory T cell samples, with an average of roughly 3.5 million total reads per sample. Sorted cells were lysed in RLT buffer, and RNA was extracted using DNase-treated RNeasy Micro or Mini kits according to cell number. Each cell subset was processed on its own to prevent cross-contamination, while patient and healthy donor samples were processed together. TCRB sequences were amplified from cDNA with the immunoSEQ multiplex PCR, producing 87-bp fragments spanning the CDR3 region. Sequencing of the amplicons was done on the Illumina HiSeq platform. The paper's data handling went like this. Synthetic template baselines were used to correct PCR bias computationally, reads within Hamming distance 2 were collapsed together, and singletons that could not be merged were discarded. Reads were aligned against IMGT to assign V, D and J genes, CDR3 length and insertions or deletions at six rearrangement sites. Within each subset, clonotype counts were normalized to sorted cell number, after which true diversity and Gini coefficients were computed with the tcR R package. The overlap coefficient, calculated on TCRB nucleotide sequences, was used to quantify repertoire sharing. As a proxy for the pre-selection repertoire, out-of-frame TCRB sequences from naive cells were analyzed. The immuneACCESS repertoire file appears here via TCRdb, limited to in-frame rearrangements. These files lack a portion of the clones; in checked studies, under half of the deficit traces to unresolved V genes, and the cause of the others is not known. Clonal size and the V and J genes are those of that table, whereas D and trimming came from the DNA. For this sample the table gives 430,000 or so clones, of which around 10% were detected only once. The ten largest make up approximately 0.045% of the sample.

Each donor gave one peripheral blood draw, around 0.12 L on average, collected into heparinised tubes. Naive, central memory, regulatory and stem cell-like memory CD4+ T cells were sorted on a BD FACSAria II using a panel including CD45RO, CCR7, CD25, CD127, CD95 and CD27. Purity was above 95% for every sorted population. PBMCs were separated immediately by Lymphoprep density gradient centrifugation and were stained directly, without being cultured. So that batch effects would be minimized, each experiment stained and sorted samples in pairs, pairing one healthy donor with one patient. From the germline V gene, CDR1 is SQVTM and CDR2 is ANQGSEA. Counted from cysteine to phenylalanine, this CDR3 has 13 amino acids. Of the read, only the CDR3 DNA is kept; its 39 bases are in frame from base 1. Ends trimmed: V by 7 bases, J by 0 bases; bases unmatched to a gene: 5. In its sample, this clone was seen a few times. Its target antigen remains unknown. Base qualities are not recorded, but no much larger clone differs from it by a single base. This sample includes further DNA sequences coding for the same CDR3.

This TCR was sampled from a woman aged 18-29 years in good health. Sequencing input: naive CD4+ T cells from blood. The sample's cell subset or site label is to be understood as: true naive CD4+ T cells. The rearranged chain carries TRBV29-1 and TRBJ1-1, and 7 junction bases match TRBD1. DNA sequence: TGCAGCGCCTCAACAGGGGTGAACACTGAAGCTTTCTTT. Translated, it gives CSASTGVNTEAFF.